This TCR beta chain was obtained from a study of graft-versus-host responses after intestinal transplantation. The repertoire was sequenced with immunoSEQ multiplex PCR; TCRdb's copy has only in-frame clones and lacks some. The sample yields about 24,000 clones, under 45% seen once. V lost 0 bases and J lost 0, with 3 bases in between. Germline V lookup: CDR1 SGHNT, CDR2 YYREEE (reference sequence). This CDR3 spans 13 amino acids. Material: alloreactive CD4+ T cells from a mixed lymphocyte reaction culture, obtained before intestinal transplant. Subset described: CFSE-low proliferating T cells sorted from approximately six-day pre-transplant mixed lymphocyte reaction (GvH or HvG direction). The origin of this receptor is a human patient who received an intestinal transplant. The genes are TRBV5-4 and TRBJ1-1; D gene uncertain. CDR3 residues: CASSLALNTEAFF. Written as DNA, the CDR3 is TGTGCCAGCAGCTTGGCTTTGAACACTGAAGCTTTCTTT.